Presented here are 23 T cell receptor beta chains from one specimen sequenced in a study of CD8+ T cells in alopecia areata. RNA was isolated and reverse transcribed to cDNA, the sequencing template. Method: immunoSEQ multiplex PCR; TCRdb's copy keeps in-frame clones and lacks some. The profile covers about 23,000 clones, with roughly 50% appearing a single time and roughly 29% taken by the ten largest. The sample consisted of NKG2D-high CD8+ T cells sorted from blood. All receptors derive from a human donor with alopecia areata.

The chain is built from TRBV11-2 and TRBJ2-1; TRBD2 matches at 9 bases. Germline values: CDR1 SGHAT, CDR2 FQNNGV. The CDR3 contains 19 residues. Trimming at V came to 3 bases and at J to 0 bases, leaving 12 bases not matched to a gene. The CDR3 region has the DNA TGTGCCAGCAGCTTCGGCATTAGGCTAGCGGGGAGCTCCTACAATGAGCAGTTCTTC. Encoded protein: CASSFGIRLAGSSYNEQFF.

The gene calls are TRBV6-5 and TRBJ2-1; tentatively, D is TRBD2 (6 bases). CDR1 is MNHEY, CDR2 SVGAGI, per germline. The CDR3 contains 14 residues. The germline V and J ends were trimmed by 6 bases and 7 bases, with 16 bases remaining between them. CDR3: CASSAYREYNEQFF. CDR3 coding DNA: TGTGCCAGCAGCGCCTATCGGGAGTATAATGAGCAGTTCTTC.

The DNA for the CDR3 is TGTGCCGTACCACAGGGGTTGACTCATGGCTACACCTTC. Translation gives CAVPQGLTHGYTF. This chain joins TRBV30 and TRBJ1-2; 7 bases line up with TRBD1. After removal of 8 bases from V and 6 bases from J, the junction contained 12 bases not matched to a gene. This CDR3 region has 13 residues. Germline V gene sequence: CDR1 GTSNPN, CDR2 SVGIG (reference sequence).

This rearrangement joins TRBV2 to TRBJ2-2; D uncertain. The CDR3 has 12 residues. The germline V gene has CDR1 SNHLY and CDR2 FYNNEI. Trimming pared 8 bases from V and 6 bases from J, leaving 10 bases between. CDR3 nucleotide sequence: TGTGCCAGCGTAGGATTCCCCGGGGAGCTGTTTTTT. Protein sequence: CASVGFPGELFF.

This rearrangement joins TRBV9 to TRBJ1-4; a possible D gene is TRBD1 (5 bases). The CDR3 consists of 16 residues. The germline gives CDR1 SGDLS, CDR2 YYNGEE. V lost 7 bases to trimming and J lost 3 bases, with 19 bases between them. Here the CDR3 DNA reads TGTGCCAGCGGGGACGGACGGTTCTCTGCTAATGAAAAACTGTTTTTT. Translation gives CASGDGRFSANEKLFF.

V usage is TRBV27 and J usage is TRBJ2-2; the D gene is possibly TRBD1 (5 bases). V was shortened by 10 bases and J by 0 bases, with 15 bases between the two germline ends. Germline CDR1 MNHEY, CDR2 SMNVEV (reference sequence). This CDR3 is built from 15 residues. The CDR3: CATYSDRSNTGELFF. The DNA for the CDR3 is TGTGCCACCTACTCCGACAGATCGAACACCGGGGAGCTGTTTTTT.

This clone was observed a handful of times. The CDR3 coding sequence is TGCGCCAGCAGCCAAGAAGCGGACAGGGACTACAATGAGCAGTTCTTC. This encodes CASSQEADRDYNEQFF. The chain combines TRBV4-1 with TRBJ2-1, with 8 bases lining up with TRBD1. Germline values: CDR1 MGHRA, CDR2 YSYEKL. This CDR3 spans 16 amino acids. Unmatched junction bases numbered 4, after V lost 0 bases and J lost 3 bases.

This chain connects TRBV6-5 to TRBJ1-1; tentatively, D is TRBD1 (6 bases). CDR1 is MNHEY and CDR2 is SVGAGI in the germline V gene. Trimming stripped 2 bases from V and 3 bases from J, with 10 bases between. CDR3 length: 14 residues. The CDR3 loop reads CASSYGQGHTEAFF. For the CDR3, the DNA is TGTGCCAGCAGTTACGGGCAGGGGCACACTGAAGCTTTCTTT.

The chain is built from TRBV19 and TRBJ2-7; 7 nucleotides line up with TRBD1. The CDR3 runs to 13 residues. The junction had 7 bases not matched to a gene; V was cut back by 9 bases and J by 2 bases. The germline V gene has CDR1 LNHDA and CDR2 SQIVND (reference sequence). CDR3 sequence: CASSAGQAYEQYF. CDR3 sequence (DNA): TGTGCCAGCTCGGCCGGACAGGCCTACGAGCAGTACTTC.

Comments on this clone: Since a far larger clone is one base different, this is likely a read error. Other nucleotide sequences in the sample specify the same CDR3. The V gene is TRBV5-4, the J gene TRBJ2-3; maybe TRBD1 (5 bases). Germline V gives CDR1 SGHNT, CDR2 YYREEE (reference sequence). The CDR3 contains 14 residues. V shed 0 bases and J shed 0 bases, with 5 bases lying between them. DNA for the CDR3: TGTGCCAGCAGCTTGGGACAGAGCACAGATACGCAGTATTTT. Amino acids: CASSLGQSTDTQYF.

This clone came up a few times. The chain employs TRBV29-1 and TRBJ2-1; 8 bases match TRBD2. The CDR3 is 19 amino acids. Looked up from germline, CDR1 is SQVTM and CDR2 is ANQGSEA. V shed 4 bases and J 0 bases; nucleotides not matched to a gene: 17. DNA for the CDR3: TGCAGCGTTGTAGGGCGGGAGGCATCTAGGCCTGACTCCTACAATGAGCAGTTCTTC. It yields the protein CSVVGREASRPDSYNEQFF.

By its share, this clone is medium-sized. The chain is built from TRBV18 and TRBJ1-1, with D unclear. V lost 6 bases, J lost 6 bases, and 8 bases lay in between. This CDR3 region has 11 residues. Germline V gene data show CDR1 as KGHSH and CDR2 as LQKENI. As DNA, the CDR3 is TGTGCCAGCTCCCAATTCCCTGAAGCTTTCTTT. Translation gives CASSQFPEAFF. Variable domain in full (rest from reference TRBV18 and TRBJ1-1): NAGVMQNPRHLVRRRGQEARLRCSPMKGHSHVYWYRQLPEEGLKFMVYLQKENIIDESGMPKERFSAEFPKEGPSILRIQQVVRGDSAAYFCASSQFPEAFFGQGTRLTVV.

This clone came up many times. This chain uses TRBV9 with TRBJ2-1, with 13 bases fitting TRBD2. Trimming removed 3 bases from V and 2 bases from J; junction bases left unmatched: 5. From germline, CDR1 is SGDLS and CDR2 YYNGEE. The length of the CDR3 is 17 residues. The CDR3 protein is CASSGTSGSLTYNEQFF. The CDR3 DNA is TGTGCCAGCAGCGGGACTAGCGGGAGTCTCACCTACAATGAGCAGTTCTTC.

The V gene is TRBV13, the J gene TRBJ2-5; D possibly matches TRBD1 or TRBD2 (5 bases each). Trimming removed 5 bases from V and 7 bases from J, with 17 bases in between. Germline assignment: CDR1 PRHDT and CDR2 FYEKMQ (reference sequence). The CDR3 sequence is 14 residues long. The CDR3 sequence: CASSPWGPHGTQYF. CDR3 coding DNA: TGTGCCAGCAGCCCGTGGGGACCTCACGGGACCCAGTACTTC.

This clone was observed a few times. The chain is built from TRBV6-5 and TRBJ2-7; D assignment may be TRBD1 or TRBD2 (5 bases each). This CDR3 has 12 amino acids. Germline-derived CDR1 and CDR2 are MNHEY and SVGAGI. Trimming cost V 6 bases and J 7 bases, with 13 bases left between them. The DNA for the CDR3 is TGTGCCAGCAGCCCCCCTTGGGGGGAGCAGTACTTC. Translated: CASSPPWGEQYF.

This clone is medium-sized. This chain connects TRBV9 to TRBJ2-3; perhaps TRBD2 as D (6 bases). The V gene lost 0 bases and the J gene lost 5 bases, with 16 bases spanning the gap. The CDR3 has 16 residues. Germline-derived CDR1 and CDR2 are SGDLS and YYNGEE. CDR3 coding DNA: TGTGCCAGCAGCGTAGAAGCAACTAGCCGGGGAGATACGCAGTATTTT. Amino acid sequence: CASSVEATSRGDTQYF.

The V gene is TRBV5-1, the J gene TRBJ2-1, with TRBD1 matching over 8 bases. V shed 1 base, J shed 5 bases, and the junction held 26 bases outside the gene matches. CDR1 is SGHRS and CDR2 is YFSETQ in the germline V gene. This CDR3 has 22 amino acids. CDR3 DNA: TGCGCCAGCAGCTTGTACCCGTCGGCAGGGGGCTTGAAATGGTCGTGGGACAATGAGCAGTTCTTC. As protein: CASSLYPSAGGLKWSWDNEQFF.

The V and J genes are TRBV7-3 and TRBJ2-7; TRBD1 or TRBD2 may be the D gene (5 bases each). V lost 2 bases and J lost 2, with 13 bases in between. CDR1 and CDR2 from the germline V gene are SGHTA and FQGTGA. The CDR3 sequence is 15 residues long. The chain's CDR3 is CASSLGTGSPYEQYF. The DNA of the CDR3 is TGTGCCAGCAGCTTAGGGACGGGGTCACCCTACGAGCAGTACTTC.

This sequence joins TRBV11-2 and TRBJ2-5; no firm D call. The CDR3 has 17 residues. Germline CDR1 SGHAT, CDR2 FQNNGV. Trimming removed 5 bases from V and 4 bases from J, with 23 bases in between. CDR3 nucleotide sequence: TGTGCCAGCAGCCCTTTCCCGCATGTGGGGTCGGCAGAGACCCAGTACTTC. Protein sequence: CASSPFPHVGSAETQYF.

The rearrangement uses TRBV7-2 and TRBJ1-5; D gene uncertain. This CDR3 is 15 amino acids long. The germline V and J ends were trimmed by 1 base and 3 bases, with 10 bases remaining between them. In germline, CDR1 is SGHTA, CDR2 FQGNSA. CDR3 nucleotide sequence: TGTGCCAGCAGCTTAGGTAGTGGGGTCAATCAGCCCCAGCATTTT. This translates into CASSLGSGVNQPQHF.

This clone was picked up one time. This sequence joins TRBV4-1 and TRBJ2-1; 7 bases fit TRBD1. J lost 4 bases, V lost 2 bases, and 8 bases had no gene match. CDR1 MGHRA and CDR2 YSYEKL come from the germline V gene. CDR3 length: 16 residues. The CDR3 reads CASSQKGGQLYNEQFF. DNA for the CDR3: TGCGCCAGCAGCCAAAAAGGGGGACAGTTATACAATGAGCAGTTCTTC.

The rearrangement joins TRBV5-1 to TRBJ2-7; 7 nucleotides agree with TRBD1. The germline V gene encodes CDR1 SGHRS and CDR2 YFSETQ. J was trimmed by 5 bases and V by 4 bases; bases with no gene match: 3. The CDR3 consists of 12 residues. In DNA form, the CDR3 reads TGCGCCAGCAGCGTTGACAGGGACGAGCAGTACTTC. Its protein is CASSVDRDEQYF.

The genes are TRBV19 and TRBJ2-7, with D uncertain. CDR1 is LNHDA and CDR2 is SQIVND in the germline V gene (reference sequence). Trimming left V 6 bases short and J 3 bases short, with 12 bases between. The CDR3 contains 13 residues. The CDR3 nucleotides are TGTGCCAGTAGAGGCGAGACAAGCTACGAGCAGTACTTC. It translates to CASRGETSYEQYF.